The next 8 T cell receptor beta chains were all read from a single sample in a study of breast tumors, draining lymph nodes, adjacent tissues (dated by TCRdb to about 2016). Library preparation was by multiplex PCR. Sequencing used an Illumina HiSeq 2000. Through fastp at Q25 and MiXCR, TCRdb rebuilt clones from the public reads, retaining in-frame beta chains. Rows with one shared CDR3 protein collapse into an entry with the most common genes and DNA. Within this sample are about 46,000 distinct CDR3 sequences, with roughly 23% of them counted one time only. In total, the top ten clones hold approximately 8.1% of the sample. The material sequenced was breast tumor tissue. These receptors were obtained from a female donor with breast cancer. Some clones in this sample may be carry-over from other donors' samples.

This clonotype showed up many times. This chain uses TRBV6-2 or TRBV6-3 with TRBJ2-7; D gene uncertain. V lost 4 bases, J lost 3 bases, and 10 bases lay in between. Looked up from germline, CDR1 is MNHEY and CDR2 is SVGEGT. The length of the CDR3 is 13 residues. CDR3 amino acids: CASSSPPSYEQYF. In DNA, the CDR3 is TGTGCCAGCAGTTCACCACCAAGCTACGAGCAGTACTTC.

The rearrangement uses TRBV2 and TRBJ1-4; 11 bases match TRBD1. The V segment lost 6 bases and the J segment 7 bases; nucleotides outside the gene matches: 4. There are 14 residues in the CDR3. Germline values: CDR1 SNHLY, CDR2 FYNNEI. The DNA of the CDR3 is TGTGCCAGCAGGGCGGACAGGGGGCGTGAAAAACTGTTTTTT. Translated, it gives CASRADRGREKLFF.

This clonotype was counted at least ten times. V usage is TRBV6-1 and J usage is TRBJ2-6; D is unresolved. This CDR3 has 14 residues. V was trimmed by 6 bases and J by 1 base, leaving 7 bases between them. Per the germline V gene, CDR1 is MNHNS and CDR2 is SASEGT. In nucleotides, the CDR3 is TGTGCCAGCAGAGATGATTCTGGGGCCAACGTCCTGACTTTC. This translates into CASRDDSGANVLTF.

The V call is TRBV11-2, the J call TRBJ2-7; tentatively, D is TRBD1 (6 bases). Germline V lookup: CDR1 SGHAT, CDR2 FQNNGV. This CDR3 spans 13 amino acids. With 4 bases removed from V and 8 bases from J, the gap between germline ends came to 15 bases. The CDR3 sequence is CASSSGRWDKQYF. Here the CDR3 DNA reads TGTGCCAGCAGCTCCGGCCGGTGGGACAAGCAGTACTTC.

This clonotype was detected many times. The chain combines TRBV20-1 with TRBJ1-6; D unresolved. This CDR3 is built from 13 residues. Trimming pared 6 bases from V and 8 bases from J, leaving 14 bases between. Per germline, CDR1 DFQATT and CDR2 SNEGSKA (reference sequence). The chain's CDR3 is CSAWESADSPLHF. The CDR3 DNA is TGCAGTGCGTGGGAGTCCGCGGATTCACCCCTCCACTTT.

There are many counts of this clonotype. The chain links TRBV7-8 to TRBJ2-5, with a tentative D call TRBD2 (6 bases). Germline V lookup: CDR1 SGHVS, CDR2 FQNEAQ. The V end was cut by 1 base, the J end by 5 bases, with 11 bases between. There are 14 residues in the CDR3. This CDR3 reads CASSLELAGETQYF. The CDR3 coding sequence is TGTGCCAGCAGCTTAGAACTAGCCGGGGAGACCCAGTACTTC.

This clonotype was counted many times. The V and J genes are TRBV9 and TRBJ2-6; 10 nucleotides align to TRBD1. The CDR3 is 17 amino acids. V was pared by 3 bases and J by 4 bases, with 7 bases of the junction left unmatched. The germline V gene has CDR1 SGDLS and CDR2 YYNGEE. The chain's CDR3 is CASSGRQGARGANVLTF. The CDR3 DNA sequence: TGTGCCAGCAGCGGGCGACAGGGGGCGAGGGGGGCCAACGTCCTGACTTTC.

This clonotype has ten or more counts. The J gene is TRBJ1-5, the V gene TRBV19; the D is unclear. Trimming cost V 6 bases and J 0 bases, with 12 bases left between them. This CDR3 is 15 amino acids long. Germline CDR1 is LNHDA and CDR2 is SQIVND (reference sequence). The CDR3 nucleotides read TGTGCCAGTAGGTCGGAATCTAATAGCAATCAGCCCCAGCATTTT. Protein product: CASRSESNSNQPQHF.